Listed below are T cell receptor beta chains from one sample, sequenced in a study of blood T cell repertoires in COVID-19. Here immunoSEQ multiplex PCR was the method, and the copy in TCRdb shows in-frame clones only, minus some. The sample lists fewer than 400,000 clones, approximately 92% occurring once. Sequencing input: PBMCs or T cells enriched from blood (not recorded which). The receptors derive from a woman in her twenties or thirties who had recovered from COVID-19. Both conserved end residues are part of each CDR3. Clone size is not always given. Where it is, it says once, few, many or a class for expanded clones.

cdr3_length	v_call	clone_size	cdr3_aa
15	TRBV11-3	-	CASSLEGQGNNEQFF
15	TRBV4-2	-	CASSDPGGFDTEAFF
20	TRBV28	-	CASSPLPGTGWSSGANVLTF
13	TRBV5-6	-	CASSSANTGELFF
14	TRBV7-3	-	CASSPSGGADTQYF
18	TRBV3-1/TRBV3-2	-	CASSQARTGISNTGELFF
15	TRBV29-1	-	CSVGKTGGLYNEQFF
18	TRBV7-6	-	CASSLGREAAPHNQPQHF
14	TRBV10-2	-	CASSGRDKSYEQYF
15	TRBV28	-	CASSLSGTGSWPQHF
15	TRBV28	-	CASSHGTSGSGELFF
16	TRBV9	once	CASSRDKTGGGNTIYF
14	TRBV19	-	CASSSGTGGYEQYF
11	TRBV2	-	CASRGLIEQYF
14	TRBV5-1	-	CASSLGTEDYGYTF
12	TRBV29-1	-	CSARDSTGELFF
15	TRBV6-1	few	CASSEGASGRNEQFF
14	TRBV5-1	-	CASSLGMGGYEQYF
15	TRBV7-2	-	CASSLVPGGRYEQFF
18	TRBV18	-	CASSPFRHSGESPGELFF
16	TRBV5-1	-	CASSTGTSGSNDEQFF
15	TRBV19	once	CASSPGQGVVEKLFF
20	TRBV28	few	CASSQLRRDRGLGANYGYTF
15	TRBV27	-	CASSLRGLDNSPLHF
16	TRBV4-2	-	CASSPGLLSSGNTIYF
14	TRBV24-1	-	CATGLAGVTGELFF
15	TRBV5-1	-	CASSLPSSGNTEAFF
15	TRBV5-3	once	CARSLKSSYNSPLHF
14	TRBV5-6	once	CASMAGQGENEQYF
15	TRBV19	once	CASSIYAGAFYEQYF
15	TRBV27	-	CASSIQGWGNQPQHF
17	TRBV19	-	CASSIAELGGVHSPLHF
15	TRBV7-7	-	CASSSGTSSFDEQFF